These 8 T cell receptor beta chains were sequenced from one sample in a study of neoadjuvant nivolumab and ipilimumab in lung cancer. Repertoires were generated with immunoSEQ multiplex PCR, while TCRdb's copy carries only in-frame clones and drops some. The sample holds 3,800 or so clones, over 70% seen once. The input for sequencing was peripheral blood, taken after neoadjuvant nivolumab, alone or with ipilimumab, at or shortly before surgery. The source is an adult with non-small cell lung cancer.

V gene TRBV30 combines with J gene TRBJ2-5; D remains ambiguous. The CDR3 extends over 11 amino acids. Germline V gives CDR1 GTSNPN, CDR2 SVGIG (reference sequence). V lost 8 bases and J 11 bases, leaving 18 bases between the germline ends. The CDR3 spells CAAGASYGQYF. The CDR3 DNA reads TGTGCCGCTGGAGCCAGTTACGGGCAGTACTTC.

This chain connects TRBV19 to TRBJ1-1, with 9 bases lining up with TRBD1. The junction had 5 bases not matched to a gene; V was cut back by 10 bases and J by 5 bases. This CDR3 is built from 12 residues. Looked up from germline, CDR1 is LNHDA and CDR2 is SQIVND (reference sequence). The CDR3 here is CATGTGPTEAFF. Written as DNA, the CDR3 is TGTGCCACAGGGACAGGGCCGACTGAAGCTTTCTTT.

The CDR3 bases are TGTGCCAGCAGCTTAGCTGTGGGAGGGCTACACGAGCAGTACTTC. Amino acid sequence: CASSLAVGGLHEQYF. The chain carries TRBV7-9 and TRBJ2-7; 7 bases agree with TRBD2. The CDR3 extends over 15 amino acids. After removal of 0 bases from V and 5 bases from J, the junction contained 7 bases not matched to a gene. CDR1 is SEHNR, CDR2 FQNEAQ, per germline (reference sequence). Full variable domain (rest looked up from reference TRBV7-9 and TRBJ2-7): DTGVSQNPRHKITKRGQNVTFRCDPISEHNRLYWYRQTLGQGPEFLTYFQNEAQLEKSRLLSDRFSAERPKGSFSTLEIQRTEQGDSAMYLCASSLAVGGLHEQYFGPGTRLTVT.

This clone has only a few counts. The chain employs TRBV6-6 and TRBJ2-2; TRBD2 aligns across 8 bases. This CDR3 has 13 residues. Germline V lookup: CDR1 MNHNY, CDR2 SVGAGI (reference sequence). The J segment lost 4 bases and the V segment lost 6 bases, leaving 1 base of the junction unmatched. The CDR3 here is CASRTSATGELFF. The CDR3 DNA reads TGTGCCAGCAGGACTAGCGCCACCGGGGAGCTGTTTTTT.

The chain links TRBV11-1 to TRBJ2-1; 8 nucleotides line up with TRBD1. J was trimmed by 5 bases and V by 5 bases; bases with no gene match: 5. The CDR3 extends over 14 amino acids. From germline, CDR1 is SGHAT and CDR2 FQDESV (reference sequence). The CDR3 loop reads CASSQRTGNNEQFF. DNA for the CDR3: TGTGCCAGCAGCCAGCGGACAGGGAACAATGAGCAGTTCTTC.

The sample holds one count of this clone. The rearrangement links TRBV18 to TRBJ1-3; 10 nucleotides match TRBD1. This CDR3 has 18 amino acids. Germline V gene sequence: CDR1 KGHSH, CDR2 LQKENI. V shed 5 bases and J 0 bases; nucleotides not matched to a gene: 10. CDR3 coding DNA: TGTGCCAGCTCAGAAGAACCCGGGACAGGGGTCTCTGGAAACACCATATATTTT. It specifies CASSEEPGTGVSGNTIYF.

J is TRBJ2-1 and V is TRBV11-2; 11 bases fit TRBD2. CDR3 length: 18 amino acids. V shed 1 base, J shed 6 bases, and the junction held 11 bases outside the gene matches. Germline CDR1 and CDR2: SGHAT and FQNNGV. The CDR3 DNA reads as TGTGCCAGCAGCTTAGCCCGACCACTAGCGGGAGCAAGCAATGAGCAGTTCTTC. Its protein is CASSLARPLAGASNEQFF.

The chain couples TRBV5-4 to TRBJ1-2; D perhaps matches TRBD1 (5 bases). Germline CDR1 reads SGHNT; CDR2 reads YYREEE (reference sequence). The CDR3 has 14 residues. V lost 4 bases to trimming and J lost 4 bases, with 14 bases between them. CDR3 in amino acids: CASSQDWTSYGYTF. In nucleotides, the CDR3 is TGTGCCAGCAGCCAGGACTGGACAAGCTATGGCTACACCTTC. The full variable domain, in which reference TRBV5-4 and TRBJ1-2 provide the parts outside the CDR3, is ETGVTQSPTHLIKTRGQQVTLRCSSQSGHNTVSWYQQALGQGPQFIFQYYREEENGRGNFPPRFSGLQFPNYSSELNVNALELDDSALYLCASSQDWTSYGYTFGSGTRLTVV.